This T cell receptor (beta chain) was observed in a study of early T cells in non-severe SARS-CoV-2 infection. Study at large: It was bulk RNA from unsorted whole blood that was sequenced, and the chains were unpaired.

Germline V gene lookup returns CDR1 SGHNT and CDR2 YYREEE (reference sequence). CDR3 size: 16 residues. The V segment lost 1 base and the J segment 4 bases; nucleotides outside the gene matches: 6. Attachment of unique molecular identifiers was made to individual cDNA molecules. Via MiXCR, TCRdb re-called the 5' RACE reads, giving one row per CDR3 protein. The data contain around 62,000 distinct CDR3 sequences, approximately 13% of them seen just once; the ten biggest clones take up less than 4.5%. Many counts were recorded for this clonotype. The sequencing input was whole blood. V gene TRBV5-4 combines with J gene TRBJ2-5, with 11 bases identical to TRBD2. The sequence was obtained from an adult who was a healthcare worker with PCR-confirmed SARS-CoV-2 infection or an uninfected control (not recorded which). Here the CDR3 reads CASSLTGTSGSETQYF. CDR3 coding DNA: TGTGCCAGCAGCTTGACTGGGACTAGCGGTTCAGAGACCCAGTACTTC.